These 2 T cell receptor beta chains were sequenced from one sample in a study of shared clonotypes between healthy human individuals. Using immunoSEQ multiplex PCR, the repertoire was profiled, and TCRdb retains in-frame clones only, with some absent. The table includes about 2.4 million clones, 80% to 95% detected once. The sequencing input was naive CD4+ T cells from PBMCs. Indicated subset: CD45RA+ positively selected. The receptors come from a man aged 18-30 years in good health. Some clones in this sample may be carry-over from other donors' samples.

This chain connects TRBV7-2 to TRBJ1-3; a weak D match, TRBD1 (6 bases). The CDR3 spans 17 residues. Germline-derived CDR1 and CDR2 are SGHTA and FQGNSA. V lost 1 base and J 4 bases, leaving 17 bases between the germline ends. The CDR3 loop reads CASSLEGGLPAGNTIYF. DNA of the CDR3: TGTGCCAGCAGCTTAGAAGGGGGTCTCCCCGCCGGAAACACCATATATTTT.

The rearrangement joins TRBV20-1 to TRBJ2-1; D unresolved. Trimming removed 4 bases at V and 6 bases at J, with 7 bases between. CDR1 is DFQATT, CDR2 SNEGSKA, per germline (reference sequence). CDR3 size: 11 residues. The CDR3 bases are TGCAGTGCTAACCAGCTCAATGAGCAGTTCTTC. This codes for CSANQLNEQFF.